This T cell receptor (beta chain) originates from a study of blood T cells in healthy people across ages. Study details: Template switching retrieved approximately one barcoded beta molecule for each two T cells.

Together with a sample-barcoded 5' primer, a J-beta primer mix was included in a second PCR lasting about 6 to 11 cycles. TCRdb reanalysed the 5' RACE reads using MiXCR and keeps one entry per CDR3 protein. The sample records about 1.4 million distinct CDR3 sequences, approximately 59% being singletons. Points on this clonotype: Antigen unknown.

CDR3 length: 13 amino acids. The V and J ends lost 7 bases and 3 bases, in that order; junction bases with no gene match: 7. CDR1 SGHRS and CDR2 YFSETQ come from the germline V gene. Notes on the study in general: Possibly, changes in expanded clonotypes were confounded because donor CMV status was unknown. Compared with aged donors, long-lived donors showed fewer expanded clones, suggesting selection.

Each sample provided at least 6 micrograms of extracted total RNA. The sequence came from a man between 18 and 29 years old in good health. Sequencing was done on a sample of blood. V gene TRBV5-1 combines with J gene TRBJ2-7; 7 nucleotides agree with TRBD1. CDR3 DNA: TGCGCCAGCTCGACAGGGAACGGCTACGAGCAGTACTTC. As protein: CASSTGNGYEQYF.